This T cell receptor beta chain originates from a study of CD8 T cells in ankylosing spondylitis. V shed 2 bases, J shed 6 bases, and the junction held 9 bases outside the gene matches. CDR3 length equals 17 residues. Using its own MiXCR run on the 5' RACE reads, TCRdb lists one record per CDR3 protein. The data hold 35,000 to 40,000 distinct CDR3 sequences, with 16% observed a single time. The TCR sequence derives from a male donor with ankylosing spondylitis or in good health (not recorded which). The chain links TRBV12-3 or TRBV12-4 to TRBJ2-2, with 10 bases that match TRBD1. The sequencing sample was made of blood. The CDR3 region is CASSLFLLGQGAGELFF. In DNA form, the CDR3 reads TGTGCCAGCAGTTTATTTTTATTAGGACAGGGGGCCGGGGAGCTGTTTTTT.